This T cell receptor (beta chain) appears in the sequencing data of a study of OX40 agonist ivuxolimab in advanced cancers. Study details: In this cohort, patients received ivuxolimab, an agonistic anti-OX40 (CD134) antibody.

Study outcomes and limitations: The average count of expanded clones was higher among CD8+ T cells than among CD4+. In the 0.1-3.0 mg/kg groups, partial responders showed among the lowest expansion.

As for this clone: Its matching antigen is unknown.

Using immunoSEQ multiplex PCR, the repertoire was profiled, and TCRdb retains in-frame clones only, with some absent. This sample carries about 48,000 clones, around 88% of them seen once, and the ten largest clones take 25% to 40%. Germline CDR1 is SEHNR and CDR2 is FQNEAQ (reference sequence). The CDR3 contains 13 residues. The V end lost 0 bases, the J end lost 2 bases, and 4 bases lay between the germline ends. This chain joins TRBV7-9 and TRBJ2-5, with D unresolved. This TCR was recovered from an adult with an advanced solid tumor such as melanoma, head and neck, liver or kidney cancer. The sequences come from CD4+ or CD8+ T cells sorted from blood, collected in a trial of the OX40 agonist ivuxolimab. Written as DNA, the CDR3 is TGTGCCAGCAGCTTAGCAGTTCAAGAGACCCAGTACTTC. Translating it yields CASSLAVQETQYF.